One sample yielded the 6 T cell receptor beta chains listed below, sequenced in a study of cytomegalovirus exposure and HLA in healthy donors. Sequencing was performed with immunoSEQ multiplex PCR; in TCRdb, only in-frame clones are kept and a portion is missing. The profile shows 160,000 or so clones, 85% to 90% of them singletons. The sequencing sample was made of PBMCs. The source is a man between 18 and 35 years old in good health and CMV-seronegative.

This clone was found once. The CDR3 sequence: CSATGDTQYF. The CDR3 nucleotides read TGCAGCGCGACGGGGGATACGCAGTATTTT. This chain uses TRBV20-1 with TRBJ2-3; perhaps TRBD2 as D (5 bases). The V gene's germline CDR1 is DFQATT and CDR2 SNEGSKA (reference sequence). The CDR3 runs to 10 residues.

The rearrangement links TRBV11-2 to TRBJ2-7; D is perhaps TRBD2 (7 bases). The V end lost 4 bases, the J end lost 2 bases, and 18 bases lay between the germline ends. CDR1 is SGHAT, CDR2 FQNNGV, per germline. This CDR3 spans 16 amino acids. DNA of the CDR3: TGTGCCAGCAGCTACCGACGGGGGGCAAGCGCCTACGAGCAGTACTTC. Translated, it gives CASSYRRGASAYEQYF.

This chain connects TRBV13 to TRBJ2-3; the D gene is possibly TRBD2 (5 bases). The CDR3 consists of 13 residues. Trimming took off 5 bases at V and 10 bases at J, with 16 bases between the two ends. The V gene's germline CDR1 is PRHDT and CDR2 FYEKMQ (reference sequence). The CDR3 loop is CASSLGKWGAQYF. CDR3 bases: TGTGCCAGCAGCCTCGGGAAGTGGGGTGCGCAGTATTTT.

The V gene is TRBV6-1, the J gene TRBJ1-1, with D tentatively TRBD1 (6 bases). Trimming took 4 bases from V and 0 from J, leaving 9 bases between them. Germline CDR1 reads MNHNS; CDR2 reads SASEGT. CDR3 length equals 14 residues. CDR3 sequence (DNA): TGTGCCAGCAGTGCGCAGGGGATGAACACTGAAGCTTTCTTT. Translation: CASSAQGMNTEAFF.

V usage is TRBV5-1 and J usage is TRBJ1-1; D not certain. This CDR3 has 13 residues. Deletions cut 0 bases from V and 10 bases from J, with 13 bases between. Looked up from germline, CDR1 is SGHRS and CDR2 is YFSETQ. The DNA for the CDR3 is TGCGCCAGCAGCTTGGAGTCTCCGGGATTAGCTTTCTTT. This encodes CASSLESPGLAFF.

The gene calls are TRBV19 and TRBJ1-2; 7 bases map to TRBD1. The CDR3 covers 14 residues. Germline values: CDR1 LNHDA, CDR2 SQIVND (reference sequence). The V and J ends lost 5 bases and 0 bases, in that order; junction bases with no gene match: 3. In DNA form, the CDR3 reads TGTGCCAGTAGTCCCGGACAGGCTAACTATGGCTACACCTTC. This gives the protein CASSPGQANYGYTF.